These 32 T cell receptor beta chains originate from one sample sequenced in a study of T cell responses to AZD1222 COVID-19 vaccine. Using immunoSEQ multiplex PCR, the repertoire was profiled, and TCRdb retains in-frame clones only, with some absent. The sample carries 100,000 to 120,000 clones, 85% to 95% recorded once. The input for sequencing was peripheral blood, taken on day 0 of AZD1222 vaccination. The origin of the receptors is an adult in good health.

This chain joins TRBV30 and TRBJ1-5; D is uncertain. Looked up from germline, CDR1 is GTSNPN and CDR2 is SVGIG (reference sequence). This CDR3 has 13 residues. V was cut by 2 bases and J by 5 bases, with 10 bases left in between. The CDR3 sequence is CAWSFAEHQPQHF. The CDR3 DNA sequence: TGTGCCTGGAGTTTCGCAGAACATCAGCCCCAGCATTTT.

The chain recombines TRBV6-5 with TRBJ1-6; D remains unclear. Trimming took 6 bases from V and 0 from J, leaving 9 bases between them. The germline gives CDR1 MNHEY, CDR2 SVGAGI. The CDR3 is 15 amino acids. In DNA, the CDR3 is TGTGCCAGCAGGATACAGAGCTCCTATAATTCACCCCTCCACTTT. It is translated as CASRIQSSYNSPLHF.

This chain joins TRBV7-2 and TRBJ1-2; 8 positions match TRBD1. CDR1 and CDR2 (germline): SGHTA, FQGNSA. The CDR3 is made up of 14 amino acids. Trimming cost V 5 bases and J 4 bases; bases outside gene matches: 6. In nucleotides, the CDR3 is TGTGCCAGCAGCCAAAATACAGGGGGCTATGGCTACACCTTC. Amino acids: CASSQNTGGYGYTF. Together with reference TRBV7-2 and TRBJ1-2, the CDR3 gives the full variable domain: GAGVSQSPSNKVTEKGKDVELRCDPISGHTALYWYRQSLGQGLEFLIYFQGNSAPDKSGLPSDRFSAERTGGSVSTLTIQRTQQEDSAVYLCASSQNTGGYGYTFGSGTRLTVV.

The chain is built from TRBV27 and TRBJ1-5, with a tentative D call TRBD1 (5 bases). The V end lost 0 bases, the J end lost 7 bases, and 16 bases lay between the germline ends. Germline V CDR1 and CDR2: MNHEY, SMNVEV (reference sequence). The CDR3 covers 16 residues. The CDR3 bases are TGTGCCAGCAGTTTATCCGGGGGAAGTAGTGAGCAGCCCCAGCATTTT. Translating gives CASSLSGGSSEQPQHF.

The sample holds a few counts of this clone. The chain is built from TRBV5-6 and TRBJ2-4; D might be TRBD1 or TRBD2, each matching 5 bases. The germline V gene has CDR1 SGHDT and CDR2 YYEEEE. V was shortened by 2 bases and J by 2 bases, with 14 bases between the two germline ends. The CDR3 is 16 residues long. CDR3 loop: CASSFRGVATKNIQYF. The DNA for the CDR3 is TGTGCCAGCAGCTTTAGAGGGGTGGCCACCAAAAACATTCAGTACTTC.

The J gene is TRBJ1-1, the V gene TRBV5-1; D gene unclear. Per the germline V gene, CDR1 is SGHRS and CDR2 is YFSETQ. V lost 3 bases to trimming and J lost 3 bases, with 9 bases between them. CDR3 length equals 13 residues. CDR3 amino acids: CASSSLGYTEAFF. The CDR3 DNA follows: TGCGCCAGCAGCTCCCTAGGGTACACTGAAGCTTTCTTT. The variable domain in full, with the rest retrieved from reference TRBV5-1 and TRBJ1-1, is KAGVTQTPRYLIKTRGQQVTLSCSPISGHRSVSWYQQTPGQGLQFLFEYFSETQRNKGNFPGRFSGRQFSNSRSEMNVSTLELGDSALYLCASSSLGYTEAFFGQGTRLTVV.

The chain is built from TRBV28 and TRBJ1-5; no firm D call. The CDR3 consists of 13 residues. V dropped 4 bases and J dropped 6 bases, with 10 bases sitting between them. Germline V CDR1 and CDR2: MDHEN, SYDVKM. Here the CDR3 DNA reads TGTGCCAGCAGTTACACCATTGTTCAGCCCCAGCATTTT. It is translated as CASSYTIVQPQHF.

J is TRBJ1-2 and V is TRBV5-1; D is unresolved. The CDR3 has 14 residues. Germline CDR1 SGHRS, CDR2 YFSETQ. The ends were cut back, 2 bases at V and 5 bases at J, with 13 bases in the middle. The CDR3 DNA follows: TGCGCCAGCAGCTTTGATGGCAGCACATATGGCTACACCTTC. Residues: CASSFDGSTYGYTF.

This clone appeared a few times. The rearrangement joins TRBV6-6 to TRBJ1-2; no firm D call. Germline V gene data show CDR1 as MNHNY and CDR2 as SVGAGI (reference sequence). V was shortened by 6 bases and J by 5 bases, with 13 bases between the two germline ends. The CDR3 extends over 13 amino acids. CDR3: CASSPGDPYGYTF. The CDR3 DNA reads as TGTGCCAGCAGCCCGGGAGACCCTTATGGCTACACCTTC.

The chain employs TRBV11-2 and TRBJ1-1; the D gene is possibly TRBD1 (5 bases). Germline values: CDR1 SGHAT, CDR2 FQNNGV. The V end was cut by 5 bases, the J end by 5 bases, with 15 bases between. This CDR3 has 14 residues. The CDR3 is CASSVGGVRTEAFF. The CDR3, as DNA: TGTGCCAGCAGCGTGGGGGGAGTCAGGACTGAAGCTTTCTTT. Full variable domain (outside the CDR3, taken from reference TRBV11-2 and TRBJ1-1): EAGVAQSPRYKIIEKRQSVAFWCNPISGHATLYWYQQILGQGPKLLIQFQNNGVVDDSQLPKDRFSAERLKGVDSTLKIQPAKLEDSAVYLCASSVGGVRTEAFFGQGTRLTVV.

In its sample, this clone was seen once. The chain links TRBV10-3 to TRBJ2-1; the D call may be TRBD1 or TRBD2 (6 bases each). Trimming took 0 bases from V and 8 from J, leaving 11 bases between them. This CDR3 has 14 amino acids. CDR1 ENHRY and CDR2 SYGVKD come from the germline V gene. The CDR3 spells CAISESKGGHEQFF. The CDR3 nucleotides are TGTGCCATCAGTGAGTCGAAGGGGGGCCATGAGCAGTTCTTC.

The V and J genes are TRBV5-1 and TRBJ2-3, with D maybe TRBD1 (6 bases). The CDR3 runs 15 residues. V was clipped by 3 bases and J by 0 bases, with 11 bases between them. Germline V gives CDR1 SGHRS, CDR2 YFSETQ. CDR3: CASSWDKSSTDTQYF. The DNA of the CDR3 is TGCGCCAGCAGCTGGGACAAAAGTAGCACAGATACGCAGTATTTT.

V is TRBV4-2 and J is TRBJ1-2; 8 bases are shared with TRBD1. V lost 2 bases, J lost 5 bases, and 10 bases stayed unmatched. The germline V gene encodes CDR1 LGHNA and CDR2 YNFKEQ. The CDR3 length is 16 residues. CDR3 amino acids: CASSQLKDRARYGYTF. CDR3 sequence (DNA): TGTGCCAGCAGCCAACTCAAGGACAGGGCCCGGTATGGCTACACCTTC.

The V and J genes are TRBV11-2 and TRBJ1-1; D gene uncertain. Per germline, CDR1 SGHAT and CDR2 FQNNGV. This CDR3 spans 15 amino acids. Trimming shortened V by 5 bases and J by 6 bases, and 19 bases separated the two germline ends. Here the CDR3 reads CASSARPLGGAEAFF. CDR3 nucleotide sequence: TGTGCCAGCAGCGCCCGTCCCCTGGGAGGAGCTGAAGCTTTCTTT.

This clone was counted a few times. This chain uses TRBV5-4 with TRBJ2-7, with 10 bases identical to TRBD2. The CDR3 contains 17 residues. CDR1 SGHNT and CDR2 YYREEE come from the germline V gene (reference sequence). The J segment lost 2 bases and the V segment lost 2 bases, leaving 10 bases of the junction unmatched. CDR3 residues: CASSLLILAGQTYEQYF. CDR3 coding DNA: TGTGCCAGCAGCTTATTAATACTAGCGGGGCAAACCTACGAGCAGTACTTC.

The chain recombines TRBV20-1 with TRBJ2-2; D is uncertain. Germline loops: CDR1 DFQATT, CDR2 SNEGSKA (reference sequence). With 5 bases removed from V and 2 bases from J, the gap between germline ends came to 3 bases. The CDR3 has 11 amino acids. The CDR3 nucleotides are TGCAGTGCTCCTAACACCGGGGAGCTGTTTTTT. Translated, it gives CSAPNTGELFF.

The chain is built from TRBV27 and TRBJ1-5; D is possibly TRBD1 (6 bases). The germline CDR1 and CDR2 sequences are MNHEY and SMNVEV (reference sequence). V was cut by 5 bases and J by 2 bases, with 13 bases left in between. The CDR3 is made up of 15 amino acids. The CDR3 bases are TGTGCCAGCAGTGTCACACAGGGCGGCAATCAGCCCCAGCATTTT. Translation gives CASSVTQGGNQPQHF.

For the CDR3, the DNA is TGTGCCAGCAGTTACTCGGAAGGTTTTACCTTC. Translation: CASSYSEGFTF. The J gene is TRBJ1-2, the V gene TRBV6-6; D uncertain. The V and J ends lost 0 bases and 14 bases respectively, with 10 bases between them. This CDR3 has 11 residues. Germline CDR1 is MNHNY and CDR2 is SVGAGI (reference sequence).

The chain combines TRBV3-1 (or the pseudogene TRBV3-2) with TRBJ1-1; D might be TRBD1 (6 bases). The CDR3 contains 11 residues. The V end lost 3 bases, the J end lost 11 bases, and 10 bases lay between the germline ends. Germline CDR1 and CDR2: LGHDT and YNNKEL (reference sequence). CDR3 amino acids: CASSQMDSAFF. Here the CDR3 DNA reads TGTGCCAGCAGCCAGATGGACAGCGCTTTCTTT.

The V and J genes are TRBV3-1 (or the pseudogene TRBV3-2) and TRBJ1-1; TRBD1 agrees at 7 bases. J lost 1 base, V lost 2 bases, and 4 bases had no gene match. CDR1 and CDR2 from the germline V gene are LGHDT and YNNKEL (reference sequence). This CDR3 has 15 amino acids. The CDR3 DNA reads TGTGCCAGCAGCCAAAGTAGGGACAGGAACACTGAAGCTTTCTTT. It translates to CASSQSRDRNTEAFF.

This rearrangement joins TRBV11-2 to TRBJ2-4; possibly TRBD1 for D (6 bases). Per the germline V gene, CDR1 is SGHAT and CDR2 is FQNNGV. The length of the CDR3 is 15 residues. The V end was cut by 1 base, the J end by 4 bases, with 11 bases between. The CDR3 sequence: CASSLAGASKNIQYF. As DNA, the CDR3 is TGTGCCAGCAGCTTAGCAGGGGCCTCTAAAAACATTCAGTACTTC.

This chain links TRBV24-1 with TRBJ2-3; either TRBD1 or TRBD2 may fit D (6 bases each). V lost 12 bases and J lost 0, with 18 bases in between. CDR3 size: 15 residues. Germline CDR1 and CDR2: KGHDR and SFDVKD. The CDR3 DNA reads as TGTGCCGTCGCACCGGGGGCCCCTAGCACAGATACGCAGTATTTT. Translation gives CAVAPGAPSTDTQYF.

This CDR3 reads CASSPGTGGDGYTF. As DNA, the CDR3 is TGTGCCAGCAGCCCGGGGACAGGGGGCGATGGCTACACCTTC. The V gene is TRBV7-9, the J gene TRBJ1-2; TRBD1 matches 12 bases. CDR3 length equals 14 residues. CDR1 and CDR2 (germline): SEHNR, FQNEAQ (reference sequence). With 5 bases clipped from V and 6 bases from J, the junction kept 4 bases outside the gene matches. The full variable domain, completed using reference TRBV7-9 and TRBJ1-2, is DTGVSQNPRHKITKRGQNVTFRCDPISEHNRLYWYRQTLGQGPEFLTYFQNEAQLEKSRLLSDRFSAERPKGSFSTLEIQRTEQGDSAMYLCASSPGTGGDGYTFGSGTRLTVV.

The chain combines TRBV11-2 with TRBJ2-1; TRBD2 matches at 7 bases. The germline gives CDR1 SGHAT, CDR2 FQNNGV. J gave up 0 bases and V 5 bases, and 4 bases lay outside the gene matches. The CDR3 covers 15 residues. The CDR3 here is CASSPRTSSYNEQFF. The CDR3 coding sequence is TGTGCCAGCAGCCCCCGGACTAGCTCCTACAATGAGCAGTTCTTC.

The gene calls are TRBV5-1 and TRBJ2-5; TRBD1 is a possible D gene (5 bases). The CDR3 contains 14 residues. CDR1 and CDR2 from the germline V gene are SGHRS and YFSETQ. With 2 bases removed from V and 2 bases from J, the gap between germline ends came to 10 bases. The CDR3 bases are TGCGCCAGCAGCTTCGGACATGCACAAGAGACCCAGTACTTC. It is translated as CASSFGHAQETQYF.

The chain employs TRBV24-1 and TRBJ2-1; 10 bases match TRBD2. The CDR3 is 15 residues long. V shed 2 bases, J shed 8 bases, and the junction held 5 bases outside the gene matches. Germline V gene data show CDR1 as KGHDR and CDR2 as SFDVKD. CDR3: CATSDSAGGRDEQFF. DNA of the CDR3: TGTGCCACCAGTGATTCAGCGGGGGGGCGGGATGAGCAGTTCTTC.

This chain uses TRBV6-5 with TRBJ2-1; D not resolved. Trimming pared 0 bases from V and 4 bases from J, leaving 7 bases between. CDR3 size: 14 residues. Germline V gene data show CDR1 as MNHEY and CDR2 as SVGAGI. The CDR3 sequence: CASSYSPVYNEQFF. The CDR3 DNA reads TGTGCCAGCAGTTACTCGCCAGTATACAATGAGCAGTTCTTC.

This chain connects TRBV28 to TRBJ1-4; unclear D gene. Germline CDR1 is MDHEN and CDR2 is SYDVKM. Between the trimmed V and J ends, which lost 5 bases and 0 bases, there was a span of 10 bases. The CDR3 has 15 amino acids. CDR3 coding DNA: TGTGCCAGCAGTCTAAGGGCCACAACTAATGAAAAACTGTTTTTT. This sequence encodes CASSLRATTNEKLFF. Drawing the rest from reference TRBV28 and TRBJ1-4, the complete variable domain is DVKVTQSSRYLVKRTGEKVFLECVQDMDHENMFWYRQDPGLGLRLIYFSYDVKMKEKGDIPEGYSVSREKKERFSLILESASTNQTSMYLCASSLRATTNEKLFFGSGTQLSVL.

The chain recombines TRBV10-3 with TRBJ2-7, with TRBD2 as a possible D gene (5 bases). V was clipped by 8 bases and J by 7 bases, with 18 bases between them. This CDR3 has 13 amino acids. The germline gives CDR1 ENHRY, CDR2 SYGVKD. DNA of the CDR3: TGTGCCATCTCACAACGCGGGTATCGGGAGCAGTACTTC. Residues: CAISQRGYREQYF.

The chain joins TRBV11-2 to TRBJ1-2; D is perhaps TRBD1 (6 bases). Germline CDR1 reads SGHAT; CDR2 reads FQNNGV. V gave up 7 bases and J gave up 8 bases, with 17 bases separating them. The CDR3 length is 13 residues. The CDR3 spells CASTERGVRGYTF. The CDR3 DNA follows: TGTGCCAGCACCGAGAGGGGGGTGAGGGGCTACACCTTC.

V gene TRBV18 combines with J gene TRBJ1-5, with 7 positions matching TRBD1. The CDR3 has 15 residues. Germline-derived CDR1 and CDR2 are KGHSH and LQKENI. V trimming: 2 bases; J trimming: 3 bases; junction bases outside the gene matches: 4. The CDR3 here is CASSPKQGNNQPQHF. The DNA for the CDR3 is TGTGCCAGCTCACCAAAACAGGGGAACAATCAGCCCCAGCATTTT.

This clone was picked up a small number of times. The V and J genes are TRBV9 and TRBJ2-7; weak D call: TRBD1 (6 bases). Germline CDR1 SGDLS, CDR2 YYNGEE. Deletions cut 3 bases from V and 0 bases from J, with 10 bases between. This CDR3 spans 14 amino acids. CDR3 DNA: TGTGCCAGCAGCGGACAGGAGAACTCCTACGAGCAGTACTTC. Its translation is CASSGQENSYEQYF.